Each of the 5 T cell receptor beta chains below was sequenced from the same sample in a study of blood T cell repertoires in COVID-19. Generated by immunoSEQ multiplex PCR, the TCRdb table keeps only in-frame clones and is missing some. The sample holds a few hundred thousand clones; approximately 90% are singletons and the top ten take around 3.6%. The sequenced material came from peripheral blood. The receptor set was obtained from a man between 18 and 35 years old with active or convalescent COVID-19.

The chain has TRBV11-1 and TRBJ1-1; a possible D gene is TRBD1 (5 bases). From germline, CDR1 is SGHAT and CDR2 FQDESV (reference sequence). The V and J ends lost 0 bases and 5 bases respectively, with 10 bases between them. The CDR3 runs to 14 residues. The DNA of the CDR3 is TGTGCCAGCAGCTTAGCAGGTGGGGCGACTGAAGCTTTCTTT. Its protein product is CASSLAGGATEAFF.

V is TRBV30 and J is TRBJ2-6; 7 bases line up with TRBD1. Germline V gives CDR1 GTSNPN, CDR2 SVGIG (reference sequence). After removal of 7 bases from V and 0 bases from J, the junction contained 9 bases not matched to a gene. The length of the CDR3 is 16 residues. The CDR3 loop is CALTGYLTSGANVLTF. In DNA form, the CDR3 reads TGTGCCTTGACAGGGTACTTAACCTCTGGGGCCAACGTCCTGACTTTC. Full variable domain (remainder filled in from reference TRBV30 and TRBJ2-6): SQTIHQWPATLVQPVGSPLSLECTVEGTSNPNLYWYRQAAGRGLQLLFYSVGIGQISSEVPQNLSASRPQDRQFILSSKKLLLSDSGFYLCALTGYLTSGANVLTFGAGSRLTVL.

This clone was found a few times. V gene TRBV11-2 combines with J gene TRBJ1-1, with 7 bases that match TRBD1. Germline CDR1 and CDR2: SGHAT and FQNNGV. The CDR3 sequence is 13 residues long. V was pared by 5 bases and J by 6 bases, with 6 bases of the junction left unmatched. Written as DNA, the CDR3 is TGTGCCAGCAGCATTCCACAGGGGTCTGAAGCTTTCTTT. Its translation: CASSIPQGSEAFF.

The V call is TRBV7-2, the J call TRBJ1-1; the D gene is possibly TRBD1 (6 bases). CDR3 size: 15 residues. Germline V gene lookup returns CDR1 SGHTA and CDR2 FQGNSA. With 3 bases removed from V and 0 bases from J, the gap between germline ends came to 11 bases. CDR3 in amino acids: CASSFNRVLNTEAFF. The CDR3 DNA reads TGTGCCAGCAGCTTCAACAGGGTTTTGAACACTGAAGCTTTCTTT.

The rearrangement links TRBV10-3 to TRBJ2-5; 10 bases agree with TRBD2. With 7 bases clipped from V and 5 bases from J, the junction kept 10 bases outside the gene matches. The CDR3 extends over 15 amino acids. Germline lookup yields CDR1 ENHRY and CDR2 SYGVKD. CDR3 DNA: TGTGCCATCAAAACAAGCGGGAGGGCCGATGAGACCCAGTACTTC. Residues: CAIKTSGRADETQYF.